What follows is one T cell receptor (beta chain) and its context. It has no known antigen specificity. Per-nucleotide qualities are absent, and no much larger clonotype sits a single base away. The sample belongs to a study of early T cells in non-severe SARS-CoV-2 infection (dated by TCRdb to about 2021). Some background on the complete study: Because TCR sequencing relied on bulk RNA taken from unsorted whole blood, pairing of alpha and beta chains was not possible.

The germline V gene (reference sequence) specifies DFQATT as CDR1 and SNEGSKA as CDR2. Reading from cysteine to phenylalanine, the CDR3 counts 11 amino acids. Left in the record is the CDR3 DNA by itself, 33 bases read in frame from the first base. Relative to germline, V is 4 bases shorter and J is 10 bases shorter, with 11 bases between their ends. Results the study describes overall, beyond this receptor: VDJdb matching was skewed toward anti-spike CD8 responses, so virus-specific expansions were likely underestimated and private and CD4 specificities were missed.

Set within a cohort of healthcare workers in London, UK, this nested case-control study involved weekly PCR testing of nasopharyngeal swabs along with blood sampling. Healthcare workers were recruited between 23 and 31 March 2020, during the week of the UK lockdown, and were followed weekly for up to roughly 15 weeks. Library creation used 5' RACE. Sequencer: NextSeq 500. Unique molecular identifiers were attached to individual cDNA molecules in the TCR library protocol so that sequencing error and PCR bias could be corrected. Sequencing covered both TCR alpha and beta chains, and within each sample the abundances of alpha and beta sequences were tightly co-correlated. From the authors' description of their analysis: V gene, J gene and CDR3 annotation of TCR sequences was performed with Decombinator V4. TCRs were defined as expanded if a significant change between any two time points was detected under a Poisson model with p below 0.0001. TCR abundances were normalised to the total number of TCRs sequenced in each sample and reported as counts per million. TRAV1-2 paired with TRAJ12, TRAJ20 or TRAJ33 defined MAIT TCRs, while TRAV10 paired with TRAJ18 defined iNKT TCRs. A search of VDJdb, accessed on 1 November 2021, was run for TCRs annotated to CMV, EBV and SARS-CoV-2, with TCRs annotated for multiple antigens excluded. TCRdb reran the public reads through fastp at Q25 and MiXCR, keeping productive beta chains. Every distinct CDR3 protein forms one entry, paired with its most common genes and DNA. The V and J calls and clone size are TCRdb's, not the authors'. Recorded for this sample are about 48,000 distinct CDR3 sequences; 13% of them occurred a single time. Jointly, the top ten make up about 9.4% of the sample.

Sequencing was carried out using whole blood. The sequence was collected from an adult who was a healthcare worker with PCR-confirmed SARS-CoV-2 infection or an uninfected control (not recorded which). This sequence uses TRBV20-1 and TRBJ2-1; the D call is tentative, TRBD1 or TRBD2, as each matches 6 bases. The CDR3 region reads CSANKGGEQFF. Here is the DNA: TGCAGTGCTAACAAGGGGGGAGAGCAGTTCTTC.